This T cell receptor beta chain originates from a study of T cells in Graves' hyperthyroidism and ophthalmopathy. Amplified regions were TCR beta CDR3 sequences from RNA transcripts. Primed by the HTBI set, a first-round RT-PCR was run on the TCR CDR3. TCRdb redid the calling of the multiplex PCR reads with MiXCR, one entry per CDR3 protein. The data show hundreds of thousands of distinct CDR3 sequences, approximately 24% seen once. This CDR3 is built from 16 residues. The trim removed 4 bases at V and 0 bases at J, leaving 4 bases unmatched. Germline-derived CDR1 and CDR2 are LNHDA and SQIVND (reference sequence). This clonotype was seen a handful of times.

This TCR was sampled from a woman aged 25 to 39 with Graves' ophthalmopathy. The chain carries TRBV19 and TRBJ2-5, with 11 bases matching TRBD1. The sequencing sample was made of blood. This CDR3 reads CASSTSGQGDQETQYF. In nucleotides, the CDR3 is TGTGCCAGTAGTACCTCGGGACAGGGGGACCAAGAGACCCAGTACTTC.